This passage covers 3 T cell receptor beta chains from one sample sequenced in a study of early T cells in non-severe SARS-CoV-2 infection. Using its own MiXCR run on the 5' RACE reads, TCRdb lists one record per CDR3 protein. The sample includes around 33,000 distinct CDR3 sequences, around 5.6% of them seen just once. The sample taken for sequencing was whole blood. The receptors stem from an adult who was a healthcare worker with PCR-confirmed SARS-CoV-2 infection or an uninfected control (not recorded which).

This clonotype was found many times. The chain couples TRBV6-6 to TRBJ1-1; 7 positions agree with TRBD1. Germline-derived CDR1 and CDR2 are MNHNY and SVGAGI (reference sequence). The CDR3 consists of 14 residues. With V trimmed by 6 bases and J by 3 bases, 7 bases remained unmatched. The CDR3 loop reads CASRQGQMDTEAFF. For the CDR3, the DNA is TGTGCCAGCAGACAGGGACAGATGGACACTGAAGCTTTCTTT.

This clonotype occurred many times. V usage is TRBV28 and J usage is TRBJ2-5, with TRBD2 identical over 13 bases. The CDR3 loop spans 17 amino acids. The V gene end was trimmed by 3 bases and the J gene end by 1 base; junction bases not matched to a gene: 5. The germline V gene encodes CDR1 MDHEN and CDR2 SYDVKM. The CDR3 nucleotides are TGTGCCAGCAGTTTGCGAGGACTAGCGGGGGCCCAAGAGACCCAGTACTTC. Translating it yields CASSLRGLAGAQETQYF.

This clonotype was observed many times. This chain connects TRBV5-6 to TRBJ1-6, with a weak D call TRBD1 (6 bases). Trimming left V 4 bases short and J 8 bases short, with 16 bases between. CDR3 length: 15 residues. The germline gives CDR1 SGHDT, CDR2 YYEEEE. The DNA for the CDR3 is TGTGCCAGCAGCAAACGAAGACAGGCCCATTCACCCCTCCACTTT. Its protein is CASSKRRQAHSPLHF.